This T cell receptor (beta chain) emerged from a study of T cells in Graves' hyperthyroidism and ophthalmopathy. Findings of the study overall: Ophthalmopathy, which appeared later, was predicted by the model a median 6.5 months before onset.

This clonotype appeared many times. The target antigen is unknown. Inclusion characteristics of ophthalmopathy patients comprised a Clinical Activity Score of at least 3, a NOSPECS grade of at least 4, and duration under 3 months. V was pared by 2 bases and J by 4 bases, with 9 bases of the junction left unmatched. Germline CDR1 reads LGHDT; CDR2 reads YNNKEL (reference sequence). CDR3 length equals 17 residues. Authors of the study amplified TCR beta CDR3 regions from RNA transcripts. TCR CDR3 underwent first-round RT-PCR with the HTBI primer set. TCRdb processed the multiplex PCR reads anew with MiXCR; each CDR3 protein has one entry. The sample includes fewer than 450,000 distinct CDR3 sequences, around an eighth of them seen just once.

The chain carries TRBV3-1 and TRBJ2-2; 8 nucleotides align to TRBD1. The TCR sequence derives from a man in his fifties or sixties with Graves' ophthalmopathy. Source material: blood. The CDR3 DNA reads TGTGCCAGCAGCCAAAGATCGGACAGGGCGGGCACCGGGGAGCTGTTTTTT. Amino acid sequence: CASSQRSDRAGTGELFF.